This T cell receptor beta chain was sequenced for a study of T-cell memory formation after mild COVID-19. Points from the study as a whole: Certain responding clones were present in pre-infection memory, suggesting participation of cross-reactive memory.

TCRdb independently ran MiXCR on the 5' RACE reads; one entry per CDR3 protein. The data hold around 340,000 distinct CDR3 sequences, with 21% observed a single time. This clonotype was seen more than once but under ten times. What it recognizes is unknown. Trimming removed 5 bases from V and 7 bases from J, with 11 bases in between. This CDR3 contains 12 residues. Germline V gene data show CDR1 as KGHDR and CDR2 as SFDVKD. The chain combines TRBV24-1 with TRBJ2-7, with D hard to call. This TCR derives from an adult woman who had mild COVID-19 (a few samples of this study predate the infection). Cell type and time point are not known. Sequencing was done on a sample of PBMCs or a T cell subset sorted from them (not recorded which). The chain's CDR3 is CATSGEGIEQYF. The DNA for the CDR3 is TGTGCCACCAGTGGGGAAGGTATTGAGCAGTACTTC.